Listed here are 13 T cell receptor beta chains from one sample, sequenced in a study of CD8 T cells in ankylosing spondylitis. Study-level findings and limits: Blood of patients with ankylosing spondylitis appeared to be characterized by a TCR beta motif of 8 or 9 highly homologous variants.

No antigens are known for them. In TCRdb, the 5' RACE reads were re-called with MiXCR into one record per CDR3 protein. The data show 390,000 or so distinct CDR3 sequences, about 22% seen once. The sequencing sample was made of blood, either unsorted or a sorted T cell fraction (not recorded which). These receptors were collected from a male donor with ankylosing spondylitis.

The chain employs TRBV5-1 and TRBJ2-1, with TRBD2 identical over 14 bases. The germline gives CDR1 SGHRS, CDR2 YFSETQ. The CDR3 contains 17 residues. J gave up 3 bases and V 4 bases, and 6 bases lay outside the gene matches. CDR3 DNA: TGCGCCAGCAGCGCTGGGGGACTAGCGGGAGTCTACAATGAGCAGTTCTTC. It specifies CASSAGGLAGVYNEQFF.

This chain links TRBV7-2 with TRBJ2-4; 13 bases align to TRBD2. The CDR3 is made up of 16 amino acids. From germline, CDR1 is SGHTA and CDR2 FQGNSA. V shed 1 base, J shed 5 bases, and the junction held 2 bases outside the gene matches. CDR3 sequence (DNA): TGTGCCAGCAGCTTAGGACTAGCGGGAGGCCAAAACATTCAGTACTTC. Amino acid sequence: CASSLGLAGGQNIQYF.

The chain is built from TRBV10-3 and TRBJ1-6; D not certain. From germline, CDR1 is ENHRY and CDR2 SYGVKD. The CDR3 contains 13 residues. Trimming pared 2 bases from V and 9 bases from J, leaving 8 bases between. The CDR3 reads CAISEASVSPLHF. The CDR3 region has the DNA TGTGCCATCAGTGAGGCGAGCGTTTCACCCCTCCACTTT.

This clonotype was counted only a few times. This chain uses TRBV2 with TRBJ2-3; D remains unclear. The germline V gene has CDR1 SNHLY and CDR2 FYNNEI. This CDR3 is 19 amino acids long. The V gene lost 1 base and the J gene lost 0 bases, with 20 bases spanning the gap. In DNA, the CDR3 is TGTGCCAGCAGTGAAGTGAAACGCCGGGTGAGCTTGAGCACAGATACGCAGTATTTT. Protein: CASSEVKRRVSLSTDTQYF.

This clonotype has a handful of counts. V and J are TRBV6-2 or TRBV6-3 and TRBJ2-5, with TRBD2 matching 8 bases. Germline CDR1 is MNHEY and CDR2 is SVGEGT. The CDR3 is 14 amino acids. Trimming took 2 bases from V and 6 from J; bases not matched to a gene: 5. The CDR3 loop reads CASSYQREWQTQYF. The CDR3, as DNA: TGTGCCAGCAGTTACCAGCGGGAGTGGCAGACCCAGTACTTC.

J is TRBJ1-1 and V is TRBV6-5; D ambiguous. The CDR3 runs to 11 residues. V lost 6 bases to trimming and J lost 2 bases, with 4 bases between them. Per the germline V gene, CDR1 is MNHEY and CDR2 is SVGAGI. CDR3: CASRTNTEAFF. In DNA, the CDR3 is TGTGCCAGCAGGACAAACACTGAAGCTTTCTTT.

The chain joins TRBV7-3 to TRBJ2-1; maybe TRBD1 (5 bases). Germline-derived CDR1 and CDR2 are SGHTA and FQGTGA. The CDR3 has 16 residues. V gave up 0 bases and J gave up 2 bases, with 11 bases separating them. The CDR3 reads CASSLTRQTTYNEQFF. The CDR3 coding sequence is TGTGCCAGCAGCTTAACAAGACAGACGACCTACAATGAGCAGTTCTTC.

The chain joins TRBV2 to TRBJ2-3; 11 bases fit TRBD1. The germline gives CDR1 SNHLY, CDR2 FYNNEI. The junction had 6 bases not matched to a gene; V was cut back by 6 bases and J by 7 bases. This CDR3 has 14 residues. The CDR3 DNA reads as TGTGCCAGCAGACCCGGACAGGGGGCGAATACGCAGTATTTT. Protein: CASRPGQGANTQYF.

This clonotype occurred a few times. This rearrangement joins TRBV20-1 to TRBJ1-5; D uncertain. Per the germline V gene, CDR1 is DFQATT and CDR2 is SNEGSKA (reference sequence). The CDR3 totals 14 residues. The ends were cut back, 6 bases at V and 6 bases at J, with 18 bases in the middle. The CDR3, as DNA: TGCAGTGCATCCCGGGTCCCCTTCGCTCAGCCCCAGCATTTT. The encoded protein is CSASRVPFAQPQHF.

This clonotype was counted a few times. The J gene is TRBJ2-5, the V gene TRBV5-1, with D perhaps TRBD2 (6 bases). This CDR3 has 13 residues. The V end was cut by 4 bases, the J end by 3 bases, with 10 bases between. In germline, CDR1 is SGHRS, CDR2 YFSETQ. This CDR3 is CASSRGSEETQYF. As DNA, the CDR3 is TGCGCCAGCAGCCGGGGGTCGGAAGAGACCCAGTACTTC.

The chain links TRBV4-3 to TRBJ2-3, with 13 nucleotides matching TRBD2. Germline V CDR1 and CDR2: LGHNA, YSLEER. The V segment lost 0 bases and the J segment 4 bases; nucleotides outside the gene matches: 7. CDR3 size: 18 residues. The DNA of the CDR3 is TGCGCCAGCAGCCAAGATGACACTAGCGGGAGGGTGGCAGATACGCAGTATTTT. This codes for CASSQDDTSGRVADTQYF.

The gene calls are TRBV7-3 and TRBJ2-1, with unresolved D. Germline-derived CDR1 and CDR2 are SGHTA and FQGTGA. Trimming cost V 5 bases and J 1 base, with 12 bases left between them. The length of the CDR3 is 15 residues. This chain's CDR3 is CASSPARTSYNEQFF. CDR3 DNA sequence: TGTGCCAGCAGCCCAGCGCGGACGTCCTACAATGAGCAGTTCTTC.

CDR3 in DNA: TGTGCCAGCAGAGGACTAGTGGCCGGGGAGCTGTTTTTT. It encodes CASRGLVAGELFF. The chain uses TRBV2 and TRBJ2-2; 7 bases line up with TRBD2. CDR1 is SNHLY and CDR2 is FYNNEI in the germline V gene. J lost 6 bases, V lost 6 bases, and 4 bases had no gene match. The CDR3 is 13 amino acids.